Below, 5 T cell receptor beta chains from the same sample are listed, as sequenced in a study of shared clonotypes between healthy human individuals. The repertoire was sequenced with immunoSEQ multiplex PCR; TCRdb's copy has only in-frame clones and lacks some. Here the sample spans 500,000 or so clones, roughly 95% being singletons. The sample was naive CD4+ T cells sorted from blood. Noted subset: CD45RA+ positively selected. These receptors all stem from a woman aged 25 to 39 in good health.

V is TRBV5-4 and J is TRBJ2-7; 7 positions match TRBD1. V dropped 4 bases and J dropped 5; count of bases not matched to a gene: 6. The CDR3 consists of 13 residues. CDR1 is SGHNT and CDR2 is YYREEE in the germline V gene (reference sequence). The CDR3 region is CASSPDRAHEQYF. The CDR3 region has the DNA TGTGCCAGCAGCCCTGACAGGGCCCACGAGCAGTACTTC.

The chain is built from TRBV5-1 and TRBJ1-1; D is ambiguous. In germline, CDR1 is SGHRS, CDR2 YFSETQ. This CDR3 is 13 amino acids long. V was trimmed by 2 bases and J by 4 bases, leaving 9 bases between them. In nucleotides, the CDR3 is TGCGCCAGCAGCTTCGGTTTGAGCACTGAAGCTTTCTTT. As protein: CASSFGLSTEAFF. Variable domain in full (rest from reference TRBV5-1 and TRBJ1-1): KAGVTQTPRYLIKTRGQQVTLSCSPISGHRSVSWYQQTPGQGLQFLFEYFSETQRNKGNFPGRFSGRQFSNSRSEMNVSTLELGDSALYLCASSFGLSTEAFFGQGTRLTVV.

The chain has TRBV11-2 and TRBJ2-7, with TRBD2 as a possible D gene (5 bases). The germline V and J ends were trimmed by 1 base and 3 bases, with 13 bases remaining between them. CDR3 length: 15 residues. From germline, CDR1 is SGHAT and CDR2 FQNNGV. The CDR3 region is CASSLGGISLYEQYF. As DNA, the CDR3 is TGTGCCAGCAGCTTAGGAGGGATCTCCCTCTACGAGCAGTACTTC. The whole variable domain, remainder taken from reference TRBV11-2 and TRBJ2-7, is EAGVAQSPRYKIIEKRQSVAFWCNPISGHATLYWYQQILGQGPKLLIQFQNNGVVDDSQLPKDRFSAERLKGVDSTLKIQPAKLEDSAVYLCASSLGGISLYEQYFGPGTRLTVT.

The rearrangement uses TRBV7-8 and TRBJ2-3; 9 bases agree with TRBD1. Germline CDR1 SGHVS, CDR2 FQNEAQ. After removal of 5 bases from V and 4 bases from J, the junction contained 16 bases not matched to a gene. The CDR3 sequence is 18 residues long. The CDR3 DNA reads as TGTGCCAGCAGCGCAGATCCGGGACAGGGCTTTTGGGCAGATACGCAGTATTTT. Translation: CASSADPGQGFWADTQYF.

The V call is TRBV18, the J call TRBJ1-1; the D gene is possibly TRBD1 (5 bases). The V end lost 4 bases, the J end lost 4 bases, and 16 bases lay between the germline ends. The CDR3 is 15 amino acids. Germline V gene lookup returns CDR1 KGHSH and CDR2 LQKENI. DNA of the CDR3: TGTGCCAGCTCACTTAGGACATACGGCGGCACTGAAGCTTTCTTT. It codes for CASSLRTYGGTEAFF. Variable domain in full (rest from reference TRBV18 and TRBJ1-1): NAGVMQNPRHLVRRRGQEARLRCSPMKGHSHVYWYRQLPEEGLKFMVYLQKENIIDESGMPKERFSAEFPKEGPSILRIQQVVRGDSAAYFCASSLRTYGGTEAFFGQGTRLTVV.